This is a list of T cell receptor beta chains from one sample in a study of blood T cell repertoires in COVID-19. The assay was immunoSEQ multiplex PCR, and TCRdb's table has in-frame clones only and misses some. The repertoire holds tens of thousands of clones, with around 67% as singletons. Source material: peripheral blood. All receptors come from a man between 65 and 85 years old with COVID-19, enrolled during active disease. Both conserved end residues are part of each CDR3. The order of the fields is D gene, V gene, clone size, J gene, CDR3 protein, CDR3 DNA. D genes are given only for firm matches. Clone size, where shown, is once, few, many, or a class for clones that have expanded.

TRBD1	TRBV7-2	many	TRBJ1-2	CASSLAPGQGAFGYTF	TGTGCCAGCAGCTTAGCGCCTGGACAGGGGGCGTTTGGCTACACCTTC
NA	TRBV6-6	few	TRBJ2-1	CASSYGWEAPSFF	TGTGCCAGCAGTTACGGGTGGGAGGCCCCATCGTTCTTC
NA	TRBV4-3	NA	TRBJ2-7	CASSQDKETPLLHF	TGCGCCAGCAGCCAAGACAAAGAGACACCCCTTCTGCACTTC
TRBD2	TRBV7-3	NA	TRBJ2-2	CASSPRGTSLGNTGELFF	TGTGCCAGCAGCCCCCGTGGGACTAGCCTGGGTAACACCGGGGAGCTGTTTTTT
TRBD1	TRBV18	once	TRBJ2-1	CASSPTGQGYNEQFF	TGTGCCAGCTCACCAACGGGACAGGGGTACAATGAGCAGTTCTTC
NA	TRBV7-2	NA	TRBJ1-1	CASSLRRAEAFF	TGTGCCAGCAGCTTAAGGAGGGCTGAAGCTTTCTTT
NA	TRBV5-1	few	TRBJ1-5	CASSLSGGGNQPQHF	TGCGCCAGCAGCTTGTCAGGAGGGGGCAATCAGCCCCAGCATTTT
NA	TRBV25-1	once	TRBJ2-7	CASSASYGSYEQYF	TGTGCCAGCAGTGCTAGCTACGGGTCCTACGAGCAGTACTTC
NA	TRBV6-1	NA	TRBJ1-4	CASSEYGRSSNEKLFF	TGTGCCAGCAGTGAATACGGGAGGTCATCTAATGAAAAACTGTTTTTT
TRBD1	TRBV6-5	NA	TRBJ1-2	CASSYSEQGFSYGYTF	TGTGCCAGCAGTTACTCGGAACAGGGGTTCTCATATGGCTACACCTTC
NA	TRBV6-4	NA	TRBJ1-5	CASSQEGGDQPQHF	TGTGCCAGCAGCCAGGAGGGGGGGGATCAGCCCCAGCATTTT
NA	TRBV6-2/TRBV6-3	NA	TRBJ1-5	CASSYSGAARDQPQHF	TGTGCCAGCAGTTACTCTGGGGCGGCTCGGGATCAGCCCCAGCATTTT
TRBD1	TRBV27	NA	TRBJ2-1	CASSLTGGYSYNEQFF	TGTGCCAGCAGTTTAACAGGGGGATACTCCTACAATGAGCAGTTCTTC